This T cell receptor beta chain was captured by sequencing in a study of T cell repertoires in cytomegalovirus infection. Losses at the gene ends were 5 bases for V and 5 bases for J; bases not matched to a gene: 12. This CDR3 spans 16 amino acids. CDR1 is SGHAT, CDR2 FQNNGV, per germline. This clonotype was counted at least ten times. Its antigen is unidentified. Study observations and caveats: Clonotypes of TCR beta that were HLA-C-restricted and CMV-specific dominated the ex vivo response.

Each CDR3 protein is one row after TCRdb ran MiXCR on the reads. The repertoire includes around 350,000 distinct CDR3 sequences, roughly 18% of them detected once, and approximately 10% sits in the top ten. Sequenced input: PBMCs. This clonotype originated in a human donor in good health (CMV status not recorded). Some clones in this sample may be carry-over from other donors' samples. V usage is TRBV11-2 and J usage is TRBJ1-1, with 9 bases aligning to TRBD1. The CDR3 coding sequence is TGTGCCAGCAGCCTGGGGACAGGGATGAGAAGGACTGAAGCTTTCTTT. Protein: CASSLGTGMRRTEAFF.